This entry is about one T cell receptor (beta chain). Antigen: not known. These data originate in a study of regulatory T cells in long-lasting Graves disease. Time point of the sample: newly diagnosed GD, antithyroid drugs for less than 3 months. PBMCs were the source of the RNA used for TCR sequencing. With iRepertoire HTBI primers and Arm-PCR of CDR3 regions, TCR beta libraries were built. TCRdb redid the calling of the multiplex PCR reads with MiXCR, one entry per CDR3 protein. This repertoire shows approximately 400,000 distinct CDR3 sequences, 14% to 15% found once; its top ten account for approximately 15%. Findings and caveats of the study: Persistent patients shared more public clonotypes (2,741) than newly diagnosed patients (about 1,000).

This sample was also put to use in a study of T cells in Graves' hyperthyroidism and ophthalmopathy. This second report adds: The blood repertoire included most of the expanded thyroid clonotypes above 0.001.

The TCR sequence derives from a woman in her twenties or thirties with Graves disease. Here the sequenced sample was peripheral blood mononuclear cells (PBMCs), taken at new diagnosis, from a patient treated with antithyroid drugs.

The CDR3 reads CATSDFRRDDTGELFF. CDR3 nucleotides: TGTGCCACCAGTGATTTTCGACGGGATGACACCGGGGAGCTGTTTTTT. V and J are TRBV24-1 and TRBJ2-2; TRBD2 might be the D (5 bases). Trimming removed 1 base at V and 3 bases at J, with 11 bases between. CDR1 and CDR2 (germline): KGHDR, SFDVKD. This CDR3 comprises 16 residues.